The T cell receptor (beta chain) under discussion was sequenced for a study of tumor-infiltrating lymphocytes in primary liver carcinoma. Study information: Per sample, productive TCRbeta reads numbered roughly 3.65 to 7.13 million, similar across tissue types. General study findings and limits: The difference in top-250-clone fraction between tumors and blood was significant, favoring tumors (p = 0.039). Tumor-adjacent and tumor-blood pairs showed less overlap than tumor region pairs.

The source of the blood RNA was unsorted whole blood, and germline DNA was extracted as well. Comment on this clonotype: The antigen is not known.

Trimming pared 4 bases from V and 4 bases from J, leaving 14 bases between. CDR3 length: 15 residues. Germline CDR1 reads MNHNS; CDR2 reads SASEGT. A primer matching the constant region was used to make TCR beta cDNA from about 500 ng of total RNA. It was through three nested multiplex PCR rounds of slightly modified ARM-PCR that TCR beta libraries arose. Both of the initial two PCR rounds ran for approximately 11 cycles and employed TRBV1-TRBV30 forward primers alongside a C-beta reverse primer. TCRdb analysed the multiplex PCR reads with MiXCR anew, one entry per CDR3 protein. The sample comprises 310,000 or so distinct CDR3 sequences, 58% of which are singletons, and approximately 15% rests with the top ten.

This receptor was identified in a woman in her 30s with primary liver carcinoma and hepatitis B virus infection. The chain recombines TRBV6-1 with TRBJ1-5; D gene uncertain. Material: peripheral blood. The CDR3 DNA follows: TGTGCCAGCAGTGGAGCCGAGGCAGGAAATCAGCCCCAGCATTTT. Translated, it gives CASSGAEAGNQPQHF.